These 25 T cell receptor beta chains share one sample of origin, sequenced in a study of shared clonotypes between healthy human individuals. Method: immunoSEQ multiplex PCR; TCRdb's copy keeps in-frame clones and lacks some. Of over a million clones listed, around 76% are singletons. The sequencing input was memory CD4+ T cells sorted from blood. This sample's subset: CD45RA-negative fraction. The receptors originated from a man aged 18 to 29 in good health.

DNA for the CDR3: TGCGCCAGCAGGAATGACAGGGCACACACAGATACGCAGTATTTT. This translates into CASRNDRAHTDTQYF. The V and J genes are TRBV5-1 and TRBJ2-3; 7 nucleotides match TRBD1. J gave up 2 bases and V 5 bases, and 8 bases lay outside the gene matches. Per germline, CDR1 SGHRS and CDR2 YFSETQ. The CDR3 has 15 residues. The entire variable domain, with the rest obtained from reference TRBV5-1 and TRBJ2-3, is as follows: KAGVTQTPRYLIKTRGQQVTLSCSPISGHRSVSWYQQTPGQGLQFLFEYFSETQRNKGNFPGRFSGRQFSNSRSEMNVSTLELGDSALYLCASRNDRAHTDTQYFGPGTRLTVL.

Ten or more counts support this clone. Other DNA sequences within the sample encode an identical CDR3. The J gene is TRBJ2-7, the V gene TRBV9; 10 nucleotides match TRBD1. This CDR3 is 15 amino acids long. V lost 2 bases and J lost 7; bases outside the gene matches: 9. Germline lookup yields CDR1 SGDLS and CDR2 YYNGEE. CDR3 nucleotide sequence: TGTGCCAGCAGCGTCGGGGGGACAGGGGTGAGGGAGCAGTACTTC. Translating gives CASSVGGTGVREQYF. Based on the CDR3 plus reference TRBV9 and TRBJ2-7, the full variable domain is DSGVTQTPKHLITATGQRVTLRCSPRSGDLSVYWYQQSLDQGLQFLIQYYNGEERAKGNILERFSAQQFPDLHSELNLSSLELGDSALYFCASSVGGTGVREQYFGPGTRLTVT.

The V call is TRBV6-1, the J call TRBJ2-3; 10 bases line up with TRBD2. The junction had 7 bases not matched to a gene; V was cut back by 6 bases and J by 4 bases. The CDR3 spans 15 residues. Germline values: CDR1 MNHNS, CDR2 SASEGT. The CDR3 DNA sequence: TGTGCCAGCAGAAGTTTGGGACTAGCGTCAGATACGCAGTATTTT. It encodes CASRSLGLASDTQYF.

This chain links TRBV5-1 with TRBJ1-2, with D unclear. The germline gives CDR1 SGHRS, CDR2 YFSETQ. The V end lost 5 bases, the J end lost 6 bases, and 14 bases lay between the germline ends. The CDR3 consists of 13 residues. The CDR3 is CASSSAGGNGYTF. As DNA, the CDR3 is TGCGCCAGCAGTAGCGCAGGAGGGAATGGCTACACCTTC.

The J gene is TRBJ2-5, the V gene TRBV29-1; D is perhaps TRBD1 or TRBD2 (7 bases each). The ends were cut back, 0 bases at V and 5 bases at J, with 16 bases in the middle. Germline CDR1 and CDR2: SQVTM and ANQGSEA. The CDR3 is 15 amino acids. CDR3 DNA: TGCAGCGTTGAAGATTGGGAGGGGGCAAGGGAGACCCAGTACTTC. This sequence encodes CSVEDWEGARETQYF.

This chain joins TRBV5-4 and TRBJ1-2; TRBD1 is a possible D gene (5 bases). The CDR3 totals 13 residues. Germline CDR1 and CDR2: SGHNT and YYREEE (reference sequence). Trimming stripped 4 bases from V and 8 bases from J, with 15 bases between. CDR3: CASSTGTARGYTF. CDR3 DNA sequence: TGTGCCAGCAGCACCGGGACGGCCAGGGGCTACACCTTC.

The chain has TRBV10-3 and TRBJ2-5; no reliable D call. CDR1 and CDR2 (germline): ENHRY, SYGVKD. The CDR3 totals 13 residues. V was trimmed by 4 bases and J by 3 bases, leaving 9 bases between them. The CDR3 here is CAISVSLEETQYF. For the CDR3, the DNA is TGTGCCATCAGTGTCTCCTTGGAAGAGACCCAGTACTTC.

The chain joins TRBV29-1 to TRBJ1-1, with a weak D call TRBD1 (6 bases). V was pared by 6 bases and J by 1 base, with 9 bases between. In germline, CDR1 is SQVTM, CDR2 ANQGSEA. CDR3 length equals 12 residues. The CDR3 bases are TGCAGCGTCCACAGGGCGAACACTGAAGCTTTCTTT. It specifies CSVHRANTEAFF.

About this clone itself: This could be a read error, since a much larger clone is one nucleotide away. The CDR3 DNA reads TGTGCCAGCAGCTTGGGACAGACCACTGAAGCTTTCTTT. Its translation is CASSLGQTTEAFF. The rearrangement uses TRBV7-6 and TRBJ1-1; 7 bases agree with TRBD1. Germline V gives CDR1 SGHVS, CDR2 FNYEAQ. CDR3 length: 13 amino acids. After removal of 3 bases from V and 4 bases from J, the junction contained 2 bases not matched to a gene.

This clone was detected only once. This sequence joins TRBV9 and TRBJ2-5; no firm D call. V lost 3 bases and J lost 4, with 19 bases in between. The CDR3 runs 16 residues. The germline CDR1 and CDR2 sequences are SGDLS and YYNGEE. The CDR3 protein is CASSGRTPASRETQYF. The CDR3 DNA is TGTGCCAGCAGCGGCCGAACCCCGGCAAGTCGAGAGACCCAGTACTTC.

V and J are TRBV9 and TRBJ2-1; TRBD1 matches at 7 bases. This CDR3 is 15 amino acids long. Germline CDR1 reads SGDLS; CDR2 reads YYNGEE. V gave up 7 bases and J gave up 4 bases; unmatched junction bases: 11. The CDR3 coding sequence is TGTGCCAGCTCACTCCAGGGGGATTATTACAATGAGCAGTTCTTC. Translation: CASSLQGDYYNEQFF.

This sequence joins TRBV11-2 and TRBJ1-5; possible D gene TRBD1, 6 bases. The CDR3 length is 15 residues. Between the trimmed V and J ends, which lost 3 bases and 3 bases, there was a span of 12 bases. From germline, CDR1 is SGHAT and CDR2 FQNNGV. The CDR3 DNA reads TGTGCCAGCAGCTTGGACAGATCCTTCAATCAGCCCCAGCATTTT. Amino acids: CASSLDRSFNQPQHF.

This chain joins TRBV10-3 and TRBJ1-1; no firm D call. This CDR3 contains 14 residues. Looked up from germline, CDR1 is ENHRY and CDR2 is SYGVKD. Trimming took 11 bases from V and 1 from J, leaving 17 bases between them. The CDR3 nucleotides are TGTGCCGCCATATCGCGAACAGAGAACACTGAAGCTTTCTTT. This gives the protein CAAISRTENTEAFF.

The chain employs TRBV2 and TRBJ1-5, with 8 bases lining up with TRBD1. The V segment lost 6 bases and the J segment 5 bases; nucleotides outside the gene matches: 9. CDR3 length: 15 amino acids. Germline assignment: CDR1 SNHLY and CDR2 FYNNEI. The CDR3 loop reads CASSKDRGGHQPQHF. The CDR3 DNA sequence: TGTGCCAGCAGCAAAGACAGGGGTGGGCATCAGCCCCAGCATTTT.

This rearrangement joins TRBV28 to TRBJ2-1; TRBD1 aligns across 7 bases. Germline V CDR1 and CDR2: MDHEN, SYDVKM. The CDR3 is 15 amino acids. The ends lost 5 bases at V and 7 bases at J; junction bases unmatched: 11. The CDR3 reads CASSLRTGHLNEQFF. The CDR3 coding sequence is TGTGCCAGCAGTCTCCGGACAGGTCATTTGAATGAGCAGTTCTTC.

V and J are TRBV28 and TRBJ1-5; TRBD1 might be the D (6 bases). Between the trimmed V and J ends, which lost 5 bases and 11 bases, there was a span of 22 bases. The germline CDR1 and CDR2 sequences are MDHEN and SYDVKM. This CDR3 has 15 amino acids. DNA of the CDR3: TGTGCCAGCAGTCAGGCGGGAGGGGGTTTTGAAGCCCAGCATTTT. Translating it yields CASSQAGGGFEAQHF. Looking up the rest from reference TRBV28 and TRBJ1-5 gives the full variable domain: DVKVTQSSRYLVKRTGEKVFLECVQDMDHENMFWYRQDPGLGLRLIYFSYDVKMKEKGDIPEGYSVSREKKERFSLILESASTNQTSMYLCASSQAGGGFEAQHFGDGTRLSIL.

The J gene is TRBJ1-4, the V gene TRBV2; D is unclear. The CDR3 totals 15 residues. Germline CDR1 reads SNHLY; CDR2 reads FYNNEI. V lost 1 base, J lost 7 bases, and 13 bases lay in between. The DNA of the CDR3 is TGTGCCAGCAGTGAAGATAGACCCCCCATTGAAAAACTGTTTTTT. Its protein product is CASSEDRPPIEKLFF. Variable domain in full (rest from reference TRBV2 and TRBJ1-4): EPEVTQTPSHQVTQMGQEVILRCVPISNHLYFYWYRQILGQKVEFLVSFYNNEISEKSEIFDDQFSVERPDGSNFTLKIRSTKLEDSAMYFCASSEDRPPIEKLFFGSGTQLSVL.

The genes are TRBV6-5 and TRBJ2-1; TRBD2 agrees at 8 bases. The trim removed 6 bases at V and 4 bases at J, leaving 8 bases unmatched. CDR1 and CDR2 from the germline V gene are MNHEY and SVGAGI. The CDR3 loop spans 15 amino acids. The CDR3 region has the DNA TGTGCCAGCAGAGGGGCCTCTAGCGGGTACAATGAGCAGTTCTTC. It is translated as CASRGASSGYNEQFF.

Regarding this clone: Additional DNA sequences in this sample encode the identical CDR3. The V and J genes are TRBV19 and TRBJ2-7; D is perhaps TRBD1 (5 bases). Trimming cost V 2 bases and J 6 bases, with 8 bases left between them. Germline V gene lookup returns CDR1 LNHDA and CDR2 SQIVND (reference sequence). The CDR3 loop spans 12 amino acids. The CDR3 region is CASSIRGGEQYF. The CDR3 nucleotides are TGTGCCAGTAGTATAAGGGGTGGCGAGCAGTACTTC.

The V call is TRBV9, the J call TRBJ1-2; D gene unclear. The CDR3 spans 11 residues. Germline V gene sequence: CDR1 SGDLS, CDR2 YYNGEE. V lost 0 bases to trimming and J lost 8 bases, with 5 bases between them. As DNA, the CDR3 is TGTGCCAGCAGCGTAGAGCCGGGCTACACCTTC. Its translation: CASSVEPGYTF.

This clone was observed once. This rearrangement joins TRBV18 to TRBJ2-5; 10 bases are shared with TRBD1. V dropped 4 bases and J dropped 5; count of bases not matched to a gene: 4. Germline CDR1 and CDR2: KGHSH and LQKENI. This CDR3 region has 14 residues. The CDR3: CASSQTGGHETQYF. The DNA of the CDR3 is TGTGCCAGCTCACAGACAGGGGGCCACGAGACCCAGTACTTC.

This clone has only a few counts. The chain links TRBV27 to TRBJ2-1; D might be TRBD1 (5 bases). This CDR3 region has 16 residues. V was shortened by 7 bases and J by 1 base, with 17 bases between the two germline ends. Germline CDR1 reads MNHEY; CDR2 reads SMNVEV (reference sequence). The chain's CDR3 is CASTVKGRSSYNEQFF. As DNA, the CDR3 is TGTGCCAGCACCGTAAAGGGGCGGAGTTCCTACAATGAGCAGTTCTTC.

This chain connects TRBV5-1 to TRBJ2-5; TRBD1 is a possible D gene (5 bases). V lost 7 bases and J lost 0, with 13 bases in between. CDR1 and CDR2 from the germline V gene are SGHRS and YFSETQ. The CDR3 sequence is 14 residues long. Here the CDR3 DNA reads TGCGCCAGCGGTGGACATACGTACCAAGAGACCCAGTACTTC. Amino acids: CASGGHTYQETQYF.

The gene calls are TRBV7-9 and TRBJ2-5; 8 bases are shared with TRBD2. J lost 5 bases, V lost 3 bases, and 20 bases had no gene match. Looked up from germline, CDR1 is SEHNR and CDR2 is FQNEAQ (reference sequence). This CDR3 is 19 amino acids long. Here the CDR3 reads CASSFMTSPARRGGETQYF. The CDR3 DNA reads as TGTGCCAGCAGCTTTATGACCTCGCCGGCGCGGCGCGGGGGGGAGACCCAGTACTTC.

This rearrangement joins TRBV18 to TRBJ2-1; D remains ambiguous. Germline lookup yields CDR1 KGHSH and CDR2 LQKENI. The CDR3 length is 17 residues. V was shortened by 0 bases and J by 4 bases, with 16 bases between the two germline ends. CDR3 nucleotide sequence: TGTGCCAGCTCACCACCAGTTTCGAATCCACCATACAATGAGCAGTTCTTC. Its translation is CASSPPVSNPPYNEQFF.